This entry lists 26 T cell receptor beta chains sequenced from one sample in a study of shared clonotypes between healthy human individuals. Data came from immunoSEQ multiplex PCR; TCRdb stores just in-frame clones and leaves some out. The table lists 1.6 million or so clones, around 97% of them singletons. The sequencing input was naive CD4+ T cells sorted from blood. Subset: CD45RA+ positively selected. The receptors derive from a man aged 30-40 years in good health.

This chain connects TRBV30 to TRBJ1-1, with 10 bases identical to TRBD1. Germline CDR1 reads GTSNPN; CDR2 reads SVGIG (reference sequence). Trimming cost V 1 base and J 5 bases; bases outside gene matches: 19. This CDR3 comprises 19 residues. In nucleotides, the CDR3 is TGTGCCTGGAGTGCTCTCCACCGGGACAGGGGATACGTCAATACTGAAGCTTTCTTT. Its translation is CAWSALHRDRGYVNTEAFF.

About this clone: One junction end disagrees with the germline gene, perhaps due to a read error. The chain couples TRBV14 to TRBJ1-4; 8 nucleotides match TRBD1. The CDR3 contains 16 residues. From germline, CDR1 is SGHDN and CDR2 FVKESK. This CDR3 reads CASSQDPGQANQKLFF. The CDR3 nucleotides read TGTGCCAGCAGTCAAGACCCGGGACAGGCGAACCAGAAACTGTTTTTT.

The V gene is TRBV5-4, the J gene TRBJ1-2; 8 positions agree with TRBD1. The CDR3 runs to 14 residues. Trimming took 3 bases from V and 7 from J; bases not matched to a gene: 8. CDR1 and CDR2 (germline): SGHNT, YYREEE (reference sequence). This CDR3 reads CASSWPRGPGGYTF. In nucleotides, the CDR3 is TGTGCCAGCAGCTGGCCCAGGGGGCCGGGTGGCTACACCTTC.

The V call is TRBV27, the J call TRBJ2-5; 7 positions agree with TRBD1. In germline, CDR1 is MNHEY, CDR2 SMNVEV (reference sequence). V trimming: 2 bases; J trimming: 6 bases; junction bases outside the gene matches: 6. CDR3 size: 14 residues. As DNA, the CDR3 is TGTGCCAGCAGTTTAATAGGGGGCGGTCAGACCCAGTACTTC. Its translation is CASSLIGGGQTQYF.

This chain links TRBV7-2 with TRBJ2-7; 7 nucleotides align to TRBD1. The V and J ends lost 6 bases and 2 bases, in that order; junction bases with no gene match: 10. Germline V CDR1 and CDR2: SGHTA, FQGNSA. This CDR3 region has 15 residues. CDR3 protein: CASSPGQEATYEQYF. The CDR3 nucleotides are TGTGCCAGCAGTCCCGGACAGGAGGCCACCTACGAGCAGTACTTC.

The chain couples TRBV27 to TRBJ1-5; D remains ambiguous. V lost 4 bases, J lost 7 bases, and 17 bases lay in between. Germline CDR1 and CDR2: MNHEY and SMNVEV (reference sequence). CDR3 length: 15 amino acids. The CDR3 protein is CASSSQIETGQPQHF. The CDR3, as DNA: TGTGCCAGCAGTTCACAGATCGAGACCGGGCAGCCCCAGCATTTT.

The chain recombines TRBV11-2 with TRBJ2-1, with D hard to call. With 5 bases removed from V and 6 bases from J, the gap between germline ends came to 8 bases. The CDR3 has 12 residues. Germline CDR1 reads SGHAT; CDR2 reads FQNNGV. This CDR3 reads CASSIRTNEQFF. The CDR3 DNA follows: TGTGCCAGCAGCATCAGGACCAATGAGCAGTTCTTC.

The chain has TRBV7-9 and TRBJ2-7, with unresolved D. CDR3 length: 16 amino acids. Per the germline V gene, CDR1 is SEHNR and CDR2 is FQNEAQ (reference sequence). V was shortened by 2 bases and J by 2 bases, with 16 bases between the two germline ends. The CDR3 DNA reads TGTGCCAGCAGCTTACTTCCTAGGAATGGAGCCTACGAGCAGTACTTC. It encodes CASSLLPRNGAYEQYF.

The chain employs TRBV7-9 and TRBJ1-2; TRBD1 is a possible D gene (5 bases). Germline lookup yields CDR1 SEHNR and CDR2 FQNEAQ (reference sequence). This CDR3 is built from 13 residues. Trimming took 1 base from V and 7 from J, leaving 10 bases between them. This CDR3 is CASSLDRIRGYTF. The CDR3 DNA reads as TGTGCCAGCAGCTTAGACAGGATACGTGGCTACACCTTC.

This chain connects TRBV5-4 to TRBJ2-3, with TRBD2 matching over 12 bases. Germline CDR1 and CDR2: SGHNT and YYREEE (reference sequence). Unmatched junction bases numbered 11, after V lost 6 bases and J lost 0 bases. The CDR3 is 18 residues long. CDR3 loop: CASNPARTSGISTDTQYF. The CDR3 bases are TGTGCCAGCAACCCGGCTAGGACTAGCGGGATTAGCACAGATACGCAGTATTTT.

The V gene is TRBV11-2, the J gene TRBJ2-7; perhaps TRBD2 as D (5 bases). Looked up from germline, CDR1 is SGHAT and CDR2 is FQNNGV. This CDR3 spans 13 amino acids. V was trimmed by 7 bases and J by 4 bases, leaving 14 bases between them. The CDR3 DNA reads as TGTGCCAGCACCCCACTAGATGGGTACGAGCAGTACTTC. Amino acids: CASTPLDGYEQYF.

The CDR3 region is CASSSLGQGYEQYF. The CDR3 nucleotides read TGTGCCAGCAGCTCGCTGGGACAGGGTTACGAGCAGTACTTC. The gene calls are TRBV13 and TRBJ2-7; 9 nucleotides agree with TRBD1. The J segment lost 4 bases and the V segment lost 4 bases, leaving 5 bases of the junction unmatched. Germline lookup yields CDR1 PRHDT and CDR2 FYEKMQ (reference sequence). The CDR3 extends over 14 amino acids.

The genes are TRBV7-9 and TRBJ2-1; 8 nucleotides line up with TRBD2. Trimming at V came to 5 bases and at J to 8 bases, leaving 8 bases not matched to a gene. Germline V gene sequence: CDR1 SEHNR, CDR2 FQNEAQ (reference sequence). The CDR3 runs 14 residues. The CDR3 DNA is TGTGCCAGCAGCCAGCGGGAGTCTTTGGATGAGCAGTTCTTC. Translated, it gives CASSQRESLDEQFF. Full variable domain (outside the CDR3, taken from reference TRBV7-9 and TRBJ2-1): DTGVSQNPRHKITKRGQNVTFRCDPISEHNRLYWYRQTLGQGPEFLTYFQNEAQLEKSRLLSDRFSAERPKGSFSTLEIQRTEQGDSAMYLCASSQRESLDEQFFGPGTRLTVL.

The CDR3 nucleotides read TGCGCCAGCCCCTCCGGGGGGCGTCTAGCGGGAGGGCCTCGGTTCGCAACAGATACGCAGTATTTT. This translates into CASPSGGRLAGGPRFATDTQYF. The rearrangement joins TRBV5-1 to TRBJ2-3, with 12 bases identical to TRBD2. This CDR3 spans 22 amino acids. V trimming: 7 bases; J trimming: 3 bases; junction bases outside the gene matches: 27. Germline V gene sequence: CDR1 SGHRS, CDR2 YFSETQ.

J is TRBJ2-2 and V is TRBV5-4, with D possibly being TRBD2 (7 bases). The CDR3 spans 15 residues. The germline V gene has CDR1 SGHNT and CDR2 YYREEE (reference sequence). V was clipped by 4 bases and J by 5 bases, with 15 bases between them. The CDR3 is CASSPPGGVTGELFF. DNA for the CDR3: TGTGCCAGCAGCCCTCCGGGGGGCGTTACCGGGGAGCTGTTTTTT.

This clone was observed once. The J gene is TRBJ2-1, the V gene TRBV28, with TRBD2 identical over 11 bases. The CDR3 extends over 16 amino acids. Trimming took 5 bases from V and 0 from J; bases not matched to a gene: 3. Germline V gives CDR1 MDHEN, CDR2 SYDVKM. The CDR3 sequence is CASSGGLADSYNEQFF. The CDR3 DNA reads TGTGCCAGCAGTGGGGGACTAGCGGACTCCTACAATGAGCAGTTCTTC.

The gene calls are TRBV6-1 and TRBJ2-2; D gene uncertain. The CDR3 consists of 10 residues. Germline V CDR1 and CDR2: MNHNS, SASEGT. V shed 6 bases and J shed 8 bases, with 4 bases lying between them. CDR3 in amino acids: CASRWGELFF. DNA for the CDR3: TGTGCCAGCAGGTGGGGGGAGCTGTTTTTT.

The rearrangement joins TRBV6-5 to TRBJ2-3; no clear D. Germline CDR1 reads MNHEY; CDR2 reads SVGAGI. Trimming removed 2 bases at V and 8 bases at J, with 8 bases between. The CDR3 contains 12 residues. CDR3 nucleotide sequence: TGTGCCAGCAGTTACCCCCCCGGTACGCAGTATTTT. It translates to CASSYPPGTQYF.

This clone is a singleton in its sample. The chain combines TRBV7-2 with TRBJ1-2; 7 nucleotides agree with TRBD1. V lost 6 bases, J lost 5 bases, and 9 bases stayed unmatched. The CDR3 has 14 amino acids. Germline values: CDR1 SGHTA, CDR2 FQGNSA. CDR3 sequence reads: CASSQPGQPYGYTF. CDR3 DNA sequence: TGTGCCAGCAGTCAGCCGGGACAGCCGTATGGCTACACCTTC.

The genes are TRBV29-1 and TRBJ1-1, with 8 bases lining up with TRBD1. The germline V gene has CDR1 SQVTM and CDR2 ANQGSEA. This CDR3 region has 12 residues. With V trimmed by 4 bases and J by 3 bases, 1 base remained unmatched. CDR3 DNA: TGCAGCGTTGCACAGGGGGACACTGAAGCTTTCTTT. Encoded protein: CSVAQGDTEAFF.

The rearrangement links TRBV7-9 to TRBJ1-3; D remains unclear. Looked up from germline, CDR1 is SEHNR and CDR2 is FQNEAQ (reference sequence). V lost 4 bases and J 2 bases, leaving 6 bases between the germline ends. The CDR3 is 13 amino acids. CDR3 DNA sequence: TGTGCCAGCAGCTATGAAGCTGGAAACACCATATATTTT. Protein product: CASSYEAGNTIYF.

The chain uses TRBV2 and TRBJ1-1; possibly TRBD1 for D (6 bases). CDR1 is SNHLY and CDR2 is FYNNEI in the germline V gene. Trimming removed 8 bases from V and 0 bases from J, with 13 bases in between. The CDR3 is 14 amino acids. The CDR3 DNA sequence: TGTGCCAGCGTAAGACAGGCCCTGAACACTGAAGCTTTCTTT. As protein: CASVRQALNTEAFF. Together with reference TRBV2 and TRBJ1-1, the CDR3 gives the full variable domain: EPEVTQTPSHQVTQMGQEVILRCVPISNHLYFYWYRQILGQKVEFLVSFYNNEISEKSEIFDDQFSVERPDGSNFTLKIRSTKLEDSAMYFCASVRQALNTEAFFGQGTRLTVV.

V gene TRBV5-1 combines with J gene TRBJ1-1, with a tentative D call TRBD1 (5 bases). V was pared by 4 bases and J by 4 bases, with 14 bases between. CDR1 is SGHRS, CDR2 YFSETQ, per germline. This CDR3 region has 14 residues. For the CDR3, the DNA is TGCGCCAGCAGCGGGGCGCAGGGATCCACTGAAGCTTTCTTT. This encodes CASSGAQGSTEAFF. The full variable domain, with the rest looked up from reference TRBV5-1 and TRBJ1-1, is KAGVTQTPRYLIKTRGQQVTLSCSPISGHRSVSWYQQTPGQGLQFLFEYFSETQRNKGNFPGRFSGRQFSNSRSEMNVSTLELGDSALYLCASSGAQGSTEAFFGQGTRLTVV.

This clone was observed a handful of times. The chain carries TRBV18 and TRBJ1-1; D is perhaps TRBD1 (5 bases). V shed 4 bases and J shed 6 bases, with 18 bases lying between them. The CDR3 is made up of 15 amino acids. Looked up from germline, CDR1 is KGHSH and CDR2 is LQKENI. CDR3 nucleotides: TGTGCCAGCTCACAGGGCAGGGCAGGGAATGCTGAAGCTTTCTTT. The encoded protein is CASSQGRAGNAEAFF.

The rearrangement links TRBV13 to TRBJ2-7; TRBD2 is a possible D gene (5 bases). The CDR3 runs 12 residues. Deletions cut 3 bases from V and 4 bases from J, with 7 bases between. Germline V lookup: CDR1 PRHDT, CDR2 FYEKMQ (reference sequence). The CDR3 spells CASSFEGYEQYF. CDR3 DNA sequence: TGTGCCAGCAGCTTCGAGGGTTACGAGCAGTACTTC.

The chain employs TRBV7-2 and TRBJ1-2, with 8 bases fitting TRBD1. Trimming removed 4 bases from V and 0 bases from J; junction bases left unmatched: 1. The germline gives CDR1 SGHTA, CDR2 FQGNSA. This CDR3 region has 14 residues. The CDR3: CASSSGQANYGYTF. The CDR3 DNA sequence: TGTGCCAGCAGCTCGGGACAGGCTAACTATGGCTACACCTTC.